Each of the 8 T cell receptor beta chains below was sequenced from the same sample in a study of blood T cell repertoires in COVID-19. Only in-frame clones appear in the TCRdb table, and some are missing; sequencing was by immunoSEQ multiplex PCR. The sample has 250,000 or so clones, approximately 88% seen once. The sample comprised PBMCs or T cells enriched from blood (not recorded which). All receptors derive from a woman aged 40 to 50 who had been exposed to COVID-19.

The chain combines TRBV2 with TRBJ1-2, with D uncertain. The CDR3 has 16 amino acids. Germline CDR1 SNHLY, CDR2 FYNNEI. V was clipped by 7 bases and J by 3 bases, with 21 bases between them. CDR3 region: CASTGVLEGSYYGYTF. In nucleotides, the CDR3 is TGTGCCAGCACTGGGGTGCTGGAGGGTTCTTACTATGGCTACACCTTC.

This clone was recorded only once. The V gene is TRBV30, the J gene TRBJ1-6; maybe TRBD1 (6 bases). The CDR3 is 14 residues long. Germline V gene data show CDR1 as GTSNPN and CDR2 as SVGIG (reference sequence). V shed 2 bases and J shed 13 bases, with 18 bases lying between them. In DNA, the CDR3 is TGTGCCTGGAGTCCACCGTTCCCAGGGGCTCCCCTCCACTTT. It is translated as CAWSPPFPGAPLHF.

The CDR3 nucleotides are TGTGCCACCCAAGAGAGATTCAACACTGAAGCTTTCTTT. Its translation: CATQERFNTEAFF. The chain is built from TRBV6-5 and TRBJ1-1; D gene uncertain. V shed 10 bases and J shed 2 bases, with 14 bases lying between them. The CDR3 contains 13 residues. CDR1 MNHEY and CDR2 SVGAGI come from the germline V gene.

The CDR3 is CASARTGANSPLHF. CDR3 in DNA: TGTGCCAGCGCTCGGACAGGGGCTAATTCACCCCTCCACTTT. The rearrangement uses TRBV9 and TRBJ1-6, with TRBD1 matching over 9 bases. The CDR3 loop spans 14 amino acids. V was pared by 7 bases and J by 6 bases, with 5 bases of the junction left unmatched. Germline V gene lookup returns CDR1 SGDLS and CDR2 YYNGEE.

The chain joins TRBV12-3 or TRBV12-4 to TRBJ1-1; tentative D call: TRBD1 (6 bases). The CDR3 is 12 amino acids. V was pared by 5 bases and J by 10 bases, with 14 bases between. In DNA form, the CDR3 reads TGTGCCAGCAGTCCCCAGGGGTTAGGAGCTTTCTTT. It codes for CASSPQGLGAFF.

This chain links TRBV28 with TRBJ2-4, with TRBD1 identical over 8 bases. The V gene end was trimmed by 3 bases and the J gene end by 0 bases; junction bases not matched to a gene: 4. This CDR3 comprises 16 residues. Germline-derived CDR1 and CDR2 are MDHEN and SYDVKM. The CDR3 sequence: CASSLAGGLAKNIQYF. CDR3 coding DNA: TGTGCCAGCAGTTTGGCAGGGGGCCTAGCCAAAAACATTCAGTACTTC.

The chain links TRBV3-1 (or the pseudogene TRBV3-2) to TRBJ2-7; TRBD1 might be the D (6 bases). The CDR3 covers 12 residues. V dropped 4 bases and J dropped 11 bases, with 15 bases sitting between them. Germline V lookup: CDR1 LGHDT, CDR2 YNNKEL (reference sequence). CDR3 residues: CASSPRAGVEYF. The CDR3 nucleotides are TGTGCCAGCAGCCCCAGGGCAGGGGTCGAGTACTTC.

The chain is built from TRBV5-8 and TRBJ2-5; D perhaps matches TRBD2 (6 bases). The CDR3 has 16 residues. Trimming removed 1 base from V and 5 bases from J, with 18 bases in between. The germline V gene has CDR1 SGHTS and CDR2 YDEGEE. This CDR3 is CASSLSGTHLRETQYF. DNA of the CDR3: TGTGCCAGCAGCTTGTCCGGGACTCACTTGAGGGAGACCCAGTACTTC.